A selection of T cell receptor beta chains follows, all from one sample in a study of CD8+CD57+ T cells in acquired aplastic anemia. TCRdb processed the reads anew with MiXCR; each CDR3 protein has one entry. The table shows 150,000 to 200,000 distinct CDR3 sequences, with about two thirds occurring only once. The sequencing sample was made of sorted CD4+, CD8+, or CD8+CD57+ T cells (not recorded which) from PBMCs. The receptor set was obtained from a human donor with aplastic anemia. The CDR3 runs from the conserved cysteine through the conserved F or W. A D gene is named only where the DNA matches it firmly. Not every row has a clone size; where given, it reads once, few, many or a size class.

cdr3_length,j_call,d_call,v_call,clone_size,cdr3_aa,cdr3_nt
14,TRBJ2-3,.,TRBV9,once,CASSVVGSSDTQYF,TGTGCCAGCAGCGTAGTGGGCAGCTCCGATACGCAGTATTTT
15,TRBJ2-3,.,TRBV7-8,few,CASSWLTGSTDTQYF,TGTGCCAGCAGCTGGTTGACAGGAAGCACAGATACGCAGTATTTT
14,TRBJ2-1,.,TRBV29-1,.,CSVATGDVGNEQFF,TGCAGCGTTGCGACGGGAGACGTGGGCAATGAGCAGTTCTTC
16,TRBJ1-6,.,TRBV2,.,CASSQDHHGPYSPLHF,TGTGCCAGCAGCCAAGACCATCATGGGCCATACTCACCCCTCCACTTT
14,TRBJ2-1,.,TRBV20-1,.,CSAAEGGGVNEQFF,TGCAGTGCGGCGGAGGGGGGAGGGGTCAATGAGCAGTTCTTC
15,TRBJ2-1,TRBD1,TRBV10-2,.,CASIAGTGRNNEQFF,TGCGCCAGCATCGCCGGGACAGGGAGGAACAATGAGCAGTTCTTC
16,TRBJ2-7,TRBD2,TRBV7-2,once,CASTPPGLAGTSEQYF,TGTGCCAGCACTCCCCCGGGACTAGCGGGAACAAGCGAGCAGTACTTC
13,TRBJ2-5,TRBD2,TRBV2,.,CASSASGIETQYF,TGTGCCAGCAGTGCTAGCGGGATTGAGACCCAGTACTTC
15,TRBJ2-7,TRBD2,TRBV27,many,CASSSGLAGAGEQYF,TGTGCCAGCAGTTCCGGACTAGCGGGAGCGGGAGAGCAGTACTTC
15,TRBJ2-3,TRBD2,TRBV19,.,CASSRLAGHTDTQYF,TGTGCCAGTAGCCGACTAGCGGGACACACAGATACGCAGTATTTT
14,TRBJ1-6,.,TRBV24-1,few,CATSEGNGNSPLHF,TGTGCCACCAGTGAGGGGAATGGCAATTCACCCCTCCACTTT
15,TRBJ2-1,TRBD1,TRBV10-3,few,CAISAGQGSGREQFF,TGTGCCATCAGTGCTGGACAGGGGTCCGGTCGGGAGCAGTTCTTC
13,TRBJ2-7,.,TRBV6-2/TRBV6-3,many,CASRQENSYEQYF,TGTGCCAGCCGACAGGAGAACTCCTACGAGCAGTACTTC
16,TRBJ1-3,.,TRBV4-2,.,CASSPDSEGAGNTIYF,TGTGCCAGCAGCCCAGACTCGGAAGGGGCTGGAAACACCATATATTTT
14,TRBJ2-5,.,TRBV7-2,.,CASSSAGIQETQYF,TGTGCCAGCAGCTCGGCAGGGATCCAAGAGACCCAGTACTTC
17,TRBJ1-3,.,TRBV7-8,.,CASSLVAGVNSGNTIYF,TGTGCCAGCAGCTTAGTGGCAGGGGTAAACTCTGGAAACACCATATATTTT
14,TRBJ2-5,.,TRBV7-9,.,CASSLVTRPETQYF,TGTGCCAGCAGCTTAGTGACAAGGCCAGAGACCCAGTACTTC
17,TRBJ2-7,.,TRBV7-2,.,CASSLALTRAPSYEQYF,TGTGCCAGCAGCTTAGCGCTTACGCGGGCACCTTCCTACGAGCAGTACTTC
15,TRBJ1-1,.,TRBV24-1,few,CATSDSRGAYPEAFF,TGTGCCACCAGTGATTCTCGGGGGGCTTATCCTGAAGCTTTCTTT
14,TRBJ1-5,.,TRBV7-9,.,CASSLADGNQPQHF,TGTGCCAGCAGCTTGGCGGACGGCAATCAGCCCCAGCATTTT
14,TRBJ2-3,TRBD1,TRBV6-2/TRBV6-3,many,CASSPQGAQDTQYF,TGTGCCAGCAGTCCCCAGGGGGCTCAGGATACGCAGTATTTT
14,TRBJ2-7,TRBD2,TRBV2,.,CASSVGGTYYEQYF,TGTGCCAGCAGCGTGGGAGGGACCTACTACGAGCAGTACTTC
15,TRBJ1-3,TRBD1,TRBV10-2,.,CASRTGGVSGNTIYF,TGCGCCAGCAGGACAGGGGGCGTCTCTGGAAACACCATATATTTT
17,TRBJ2-1,.,TRBV24-1,.,CATSDFDGASSYNEQFF,TGTGCCACCAGTGATTTTGACGGGGCCAGCTCCTACAATGAGCAGTTCTTC
12,TRBJ2-7,.,TRBV7-9,.,CASSLSQVEQYF,TGTGCCAGCAGCTTATCACAGGTCGAGCAGTACTTC
12,TRBJ2-7,.,TRBV29-1,.,CSVASQFYEQYF,TGCAGCGTTGCTTCACAGTTCTACGAGCAGTACTTC
11,TRBJ2-7,.,TRBV20-1,.,CSAIQGYEQYF,TGCAGTGCCATACAGGGCTACGAGCAGTACTTC
16,TRBJ2-5,TRBD2,TRBV20-1,few,CSARDLGSGGAETQYF,TGCAGTGCTAGAGATCTGGGTAGCGGGGGCGCCGAGACCCAGTACTTC
14,TRBJ1-1,.,TRBV6-2/TRBV6-3,few,CASSAGGLNTEAFF,TGTGCCAGCAGCGCTGGGGGTCTTAACACTGAAGCTTTCTTT
15,TRBJ2-1,.,TRBV9,.,CASSVGASWYNEQFF,TGTGCCAGCAGCGTAGGGGCTAGCTGGTACAATGAGCAGTTCTTC
14,TRBJ2-7,TRBD1,TRBV12-3/TRBV12-4,.,CASRLGTGGLEQYF,TGTGCCAGCAGACTCGGGACAGGGGGCCTCGAGCAGTACTTC
14,TRBJ2-1,TRBD2,TRBV19,once,CASSASGIYNEQFF,TGTGCCAGCAGTGCTAGCGGAATTTACAATGAGCAGTTCTTC
15,TRBJ2-3,TRBD2,TRBV20-1,once,CSAIASGGVTDTQYF,TGCAGTGCTATCGCTAGCGGGGGGGTCACAGATACGCAGTATTTT
15,TRBJ2-2,TRBD1,TRBV10-3,few,CAISAGQGVTGELFF,TGTGCCATCAGTGCTGGACAGGGAGTCACCGGGGAGCTGTTTTTT
14,TRBJ2-7,.,TRBV10-3,.,CAISDWDKSYEQYF,TGTGCCATCAGTGATTGGGACAAGAGCTACGAGCAGTACTTC
13,TRBJ1-2,.,TRBV6-5,many,CASSYSEVYGYTF,TGTGCCAGCAGTTACTCTGAGGTCTATGGCTACACCTTC
14,TRBJ2-5,.,TRBV7-3,.,CASSLVQRGETQYF,TGTGCCAGCAGCTTAGTGCAGAGGGGGGAGACCCAGTACTTC
13,TRBJ1-6,TRBD1,TRBV5-1,.,CASATGDRSPLHF,TGTGCCAGCGCGACAGGGGATCGGTCACCCCTCCACTTT
13,TRBJ1-2,.,TRBV2,few,CASSEVVAGGYTF,TGTGCCAGCAGTGAAGTAGTGGCTGGGGGCTACACCTTC
16,TRBJ1-1,.,TRBV20-1,.,CSASPTSGGVNTEAFF,TGCAGTGCTAGCCCTACAAGCGGGGGGGTGAACACTGAAGCTTTCTTT
13,TRBJ1-6,.,TRBV19,.,CASSPLYNSPLHF,TGTGCCAGTAGTCCATTATATAATTCACCCCTCCACTTT
15,TRBJ2-3,.,TRBV15,few,CATSSAGALTDTQYF,TGTGCCACCAGTTCGGCGGGGGCTCTTACAGATACGCAGTATTTT
14,TRBJ1-5,.,TRBV29-1,.,CSVAMSGRDQPQHF,TGCAGCGTTGCCATGTCCGGGAGAGACCAGCCCCAGCATTTT
10,TRBJ1-5,TRBD1,TRBV7-9,once,CATPDRGRAF,TGTGCCACCCCGGACAGGGGACGAGCATTT
16,TRBJ2-7,TRBD1,TRBV11-2,.,CASRWNRDRGRHEQYF,TGTGCCAGCAGATGGAACCGGGACAGGGGGCGGCACGAGCAGTACTTC
12,TRBJ1-2,TRBD1,TRBV10-3,.,CAISQQGYGYTF,TGTGCCATCAGTCAACAGGGGTATGGCTACACCTTC
14,TRBJ1-2,TRBD1,TRBV20-1,.,CSASRDRGPYGYTF,TGCAGTGCTAGCCGGGACAGGGGACCTTATGGCTACACCTTC
14,TRBJ1-2,.,TRBV5-1,.,CASSLRGGDYGYTF,TGCGCCAGCAGCTTGCGGGGAGGGGACTATGGCTACACCTTC
15,TRBJ1-5,.,TRBV18,few,CASSPGGYSNQPQHF,TGTGCCAGCTCACCAGGGGGCTATAGCAATCAGCCCCAGCATTTT
16,TRBJ1-1,TRBD1,TRBV4-3,few,CASSQGVDRVGSEAFF,TGCGCCAGCAGCCAAGGGGTGGACAGGGTTGGTTCTGAAGCTTTCTTT
13,TRBJ2-7,.,TRBV7-8,.,CASSQNRLYEQYF,TGTGCCAGCAGCCAGAACAGACTCTACGAGCAGTACTTC
15,TRBJ2-2,.,TRBV19,.,CASSPLRATTGELFF,TGTGCCAGTAGTCCTCTTCGGGCGACCACCGGGGAGCTGTTTTTT
15,TRBJ2-3,.,TRBV28,.,CASSLQVWSTDTQYF,TGTGCCAGCAGTTTACAAGTGTGGAGCACAGATACGCAGTATTTT
13,TRBJ2-3,.,TRBV2,.,CATPRVAEDTQYF,TGTGCCACGCCTAGGGTAGCGGAAGATACGCAGTATTTT
12,TRBJ2-5,.,TRBV10-3,.,CAISRTAETQYF,TGTGCCATCAGTAGGACCGCAGAGACCCAGTACTTC
13,TRBJ1-5,TRBD1,TRBV20-1,once,CSAGQGMNQPQHF,TGCAGTGCCGGACAGGGGATGAATCAGCCCCAGCATTTT
14,TRBJ2-1,.,TRBV19,many,CASSTGLLRDEQFF,TGTGCCAGTAGTACGGGACTCCTCAGGGATGAGCAGTTCTTC
13,TRBJ1-1,.,TRBV7-6,.,CASSETGNTEAFF,TGTGCCAGCAGCGAAACAGGGAACACTGAAGCTTTCTTT
15,TRBJ2-3,.,TRBV12-3/TRBV12-4,.,CASSLGVASTDTQYF,TGTGCCAGCAGCCTAGGGGTAGCGAGTACAGATACGCAGTATTTT